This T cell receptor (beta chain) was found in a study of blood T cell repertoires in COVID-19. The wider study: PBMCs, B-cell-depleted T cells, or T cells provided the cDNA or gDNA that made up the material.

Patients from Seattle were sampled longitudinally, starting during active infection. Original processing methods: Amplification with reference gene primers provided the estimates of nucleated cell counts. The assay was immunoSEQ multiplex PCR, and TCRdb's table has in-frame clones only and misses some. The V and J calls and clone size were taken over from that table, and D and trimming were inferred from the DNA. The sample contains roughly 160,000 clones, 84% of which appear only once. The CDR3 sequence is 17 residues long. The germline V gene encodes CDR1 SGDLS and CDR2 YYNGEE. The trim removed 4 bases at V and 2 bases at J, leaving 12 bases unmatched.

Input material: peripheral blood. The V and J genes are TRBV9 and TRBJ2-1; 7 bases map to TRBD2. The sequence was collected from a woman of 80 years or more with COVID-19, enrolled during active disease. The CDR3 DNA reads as TGTGCCAGCAGCTCCAGCGGGCGGGAGATTACCTACAATGAGCAGTTCTTC. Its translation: CASSSSGREITYNEQFF.